The clone carrying this TCR beta chain appeared a few times. What it binds is unknown. This sample is part of a study of cytomegalovirus exposure and HLA in healthy donors. Findings and limits, study-wide: Specificity for CMV antigens was confirmed in vitro for a few of the CMV-associated chains. Some public TCRs appeared in many individuals, while most sequences were rare. Near-uniform donor sequencing depth was presumed by presence/absence analyses.

This CDR3 contains 16 residues. V trimming: 1 base; J trimming: 4 bases; junction bases outside the gene matches: 7. Germline assignment: CDR1 SGHVS and CDR2 FNYEAQ. With 60 Vbeta and 13 Jbeta primers, the PCR was carried out. Assay: immunoSEQ multiplex PCR; the TCRdb copy retains only in-frame clones and omits some. The repertoire holds 120,000 to 150,000 clones, with around four fifths as singletons. The chain recombines TRBV7-6 with TRBJ2-3; 8 bases are a match to TRBD2. Sequenced: PBMCs. The receptor was isolated from a boy younger than 10 in good health and CMV-seronegative. CDR3 DNA: TGTGCCAGCAGCTTAGAGTCGGGAGGGCCTTCAGATACGCAGTATTTT. This encodes CASSLESGGPSDTQYF.